Each of the 30 T cell receptor beta chains below was sequenced from the same sample in a study of T-cell reconstitution after alpha-beta-depleted transplantation in children. Unique molecular identifiers were incorporated during preparation of the TCRbeta library. Via MiXCR, TCRdb re-called the PCR reads, giving one row per CDR3 protein. The table lists around 680,000 distinct CDR3 sequences, around 17% of them singletons, with 1.1% in the top ten. This sample comprised PBMCs from the stem cell graft donor, obtained from the stem cell graft. These receptor sequences come from a human donor who donated a stem cell graft to a child with acute myeloid leukemia.

The chain has TRBV6-2 or TRBV6-3 and TRBJ2-7, with 9 bases lining up with TRBD1. J was trimmed by 0 bases and V by 6 bases; bases with no gene match: 9. From germline, CDR1 is MNHEY and CDR2 SVGEGT. There are 16 residues in the CDR3. In nucleotides, the CDR3 is TGTGCCAGCAGCTCGGGCGGGACAGGGAACTCCTACGAGCAGTACTTC. It is translated as CASSSGGTGNSYEQYF.

This rearrangement joins TRBV5-6 to TRBJ2-5; perhaps TRBD1 as D (6 bases). CDR3 length: 15 residues. Per germline, CDR1 SGHDT and CDR2 YYEEEE. The V end lost 4 bases, the J end lost 4 bases, and 17 bases lay between the germline ends. CDR3 in DNA: TGTGCCAGCAGCCCAGGGACACCTTTTTTAGAGACCCAGTACTTC. Translating gives CASSPGTPFLETQYF. Full variable domain (rest looked up from reference TRBV5-6 and TRBJ2-5): DAGVTQSPTHLIKTRGQQVTLRCSPKSGHDTVSWYQQALGQGPQFIFQYYEEEERQRGNFPDRFSGHQFPNYSSELNVNALLLGDSALYLCASSPGTPFLETQYFGPGTRLLVL.

This chain joins TRBV30 and TRBJ2-1, with D uncertain. Germline assignment: CDR1 GTSNPN and CDR2 SVGIG (reference sequence). This CDR3 spans 17 amino acids. The germline V and J ends were trimmed by 0 bases and 2 bases, with 17 bases remaining between them. CDR3 coding DNA: TGTGCCTGGAGTGTACAAAAAGGCGCTGTTCCCTACAATGAGCAGTTCTTC. This translates into CAWSVQKGAVPYNEQFF.

This clonotype was detected ten times or more. The chain carries TRBV12-3 or TRBV12-4 and TRBJ1-6; no firm D call. V lost 6 bases and J 2 bases, leaving 8 bases between the germline ends. There are 14 residues in the CDR3. The chain's CDR3 is CASRGSTYNSPLHF. The DNA of the CDR3 is TGTGCCAGCAGGGGGAGCACCTATAATTCACCCCTCCACTTT.

This clonotype has only a few counts. The gene calls are TRBV28 and TRBJ2-5; 8 nucleotides match TRBD1. Germline lookup yields CDR1 MDHEN and CDR2 SYDVKM. Trimming at V came to 4 bases and at J to 5 bases, leaving 12 bases not matched to a gene. This CDR3 is 16 amino acids long. CDR3 coding DNA: TGTGCCAGCAGTTCCTGGTCAGGGGGCGCCAGGGAGACCCAGTACTTC. Amino acid sequence: CASSSWSGGARETQYF.

This clonotype was detected ten times or more. An end of the junction differs from the germline gene, which may be a read error. V usage is TRBV12-3 or TRBV12-4 and J usage is TRBJ1-1; 9 nucleotides agree with TRBD1. The CDR3 length is 14 residues. The CDR3 loop is CASSSTGGVTEAFF. DNA of the CDR3: TGCGCCAGCAGCTCTACAGGGGGCGTCACTGAAGCTTTCTTT.

The J gene is TRBJ2-1, the V gene TRBV6-1, with 8 bases fitting TRBD1. Trimming cost V 3 bases and J 4 bases; bases outside gene matches: 8. CDR3 length: 16 amino acids. Germline values: CDR1 MNHNS, CDR2 SASEGT. DNA for the CDR3: TGTGCCAGCAGTGACCCGGACAGGGACAAGTACAATGAGCAGTTCTTC. Translated: CASSDPDRDKYNEQFF.

This clonotype appeared a few times. This CDR3 is CASRIRGFMNTEAFF. The CDR3 DNA sequence: TGTGCCAGCAGAATCAGGGGGTTTATGAACACTGAAGCTTTCTTT. V and J are TRBV28 and TRBJ1-1, with 7 nucleotides matching TRBD1. The CDR3 has 15 amino acids. The junction had 7 bases not matched to a gene; V was cut back by 6 bases and J by 0 bases. CDR1 MDHEN and CDR2 SYDVKM come from the germline V gene.

This clonotype has more than one count but fewer than ten. This chain uses TRBV20-1 with TRBJ2-5, with 13 bases lining up with TRBD2. V shed 6 bases and J 1 base; nucleotides not matched to a gene: 5. The CDR3 has 15 amino acids. Germline assignment: CDR1 DFQATT and CDR2 SNEGSKA (reference sequence). CDR3 sequence (DNA): TGCAGTGCACGGGGACTAGCGGGGAGCCAAGAGACCCAGTACTTC. Translating it yields CSARGLAGSQETQYF.

At least ten counts were recorded for this clonotype. The V and J genes are TRBV7-2 and TRBJ2-5, with D uncertain. V lost 6 bases, J lost 4 bases, and 9 bases lay in between. The CDR3 consists of 12 residues. Germline V gene sequence: CDR1 SGHTA, CDR2 FQGNSA. CDR3 bases: TGTGCCAGCAGTTCGACGATAGAGACCCAGTACTTC. This encodes CASSSTIETQYF.

The CDR3 here is CATGQPGNTIYF. CDR3 coding DNA: TGTGCCACCGGACAGCCTGGAAACACCATATATTTT. The chain carries TRBV6-2 or TRBV6-3 and TRBJ1-3, with D tentatively TRBD1 (6 bases). V was cut by 10 bases and J by 2 bases, with 9 bases left in between. The CDR3 sequence is 12 residues long. The germline CDR1 and CDR2 sequences are MNHEY and SVGEGT.

The V gene is TRBV7-9, the J gene TRBJ2-7; 9 bases are a match to TRBD2. With V trimmed by 0 bases and J by 6 bases, 3 bases remained unmatched. The CDR3 is 14 residues long. Germline V CDR1 and CDR2: SEHNR, FQNEAQ (reference sequence). CDR3 sequence reads: CASSLARGGSEQYF. The CDR3 coding sequence is TGTGCCAGCAGCTTAGCGCGGGGGGGCAGCGAGCAGTACTTC.

V gene TRBV21-1 combines with J gene TRBJ2-1; the D call TRBD1 from the table was never checked on the DNA. TRBV21-1 is designated a pseudogene. The CDR3 runs 20 residues. The CDR3 is CASSKIGRCQVEVVDNEQFF. CDR3 sequence (DNA): TGTGCCAGCAGCAAGATAGGGCGGTGCCAGGTTGAGGTGGTAGACAATGAGCAGTTCTTC.

This clonotype was seen a few times. A much bigger clone sits one base away, suggesting this may be a read error. The J gene is TRBJ2-7, the V gene TRBV20-1; D remains ambiguous. Germline CDR1 DFQATT, CDR2 SNEGSKA (reference sequence). The CDR3 is 11 residues long. The V end was cut by 1 base, the J end by 1 base, with 2 bases between. The chain's CDR3 is CSARVSYEQYF. CDR3 DNA: TGCAGTGCTAGAGTTTCCTACGAGCAGTACTTC.

This clonotype was found many times. The chain uses TRBV29-1 and TRBJ2-5; a possible D gene is TRBD1 (6 bases). Germline CDR1 reads SQVTM; CDR2 reads ANQGSEA. Trimming took 4 bases from V and 2 from J, leaving 11 bases between them. The CDR3 extends over 13 amino acids. The CDR3 protein is CSVVGQGQETQYF. DNA of the CDR3: TGCAGCGTTGTTGGCCAGGGGCAAGAGACCCAGTACTTC.

This clonotype has at least ten counts. The chain employs TRBV7-2 and TRBJ2-2, with D tentatively TRBD1 (5 bases). This CDR3 comprises 17 residues. Trimming stripped 0 bases from V and 7 bases from J, with 18 bases between. Germline V gene lookup returns CDR1 SGHTA and CDR2 FQGNSA. CDR3 coding DNA: TGTGCCAGCAGCTTAGCGTTCTCCAGGGTTGTCAGCGGGGAGCTGTTTTTT. This codes for CASSLAFSRVVSGELFF.

V usage is TRBV7-2 and J usage is TRBJ2-1, with D possibly being TRBD2 (5 bases). The CDR3 runs to 15 residues. CDR1 is SGHTA and CDR2 is FQGNSA in the germline V gene. V was trimmed by 2 bases and J by 9 bases, leaving 17 bases between them. The CDR3 nucleotides are TGTGCCAGCAGCTTACCCGCGGGCCAAGGGAGTGAGCAGTTCTTC. It encodes CASSLPAGQGSEQFF.

A few counts support this clonotype. The chain combines TRBV6-5 with TRBJ2-1; D possibly corresponds to TRBD2 (5 bases). Trimming shortened V by 6 bases and J by 2 bases, and 11 bases separated the two germline ends. Germline V gives CDR1 MNHEY, CDR2 SVGAGI. The CDR3 consists of 14 residues. Here the CDR3 DNA reads TGTGCCAGCAGGAGGGTCGATACCTACAATGAGCAGTTCTTC. Protein product: CASRRVDTYNEQFF.

This clonotype has only a few counts. The chain carries TRBV24-1 and TRBJ2-1; D not certain. From germline, CDR1 is KGHDR and CDR2 SFDVKD. Trimming shortened V by 2 bases and J by 0 bases, and 10 bases separated the two germline ends. This CDR3 has 16 amino acids. In DNA, the CDR3 is TGTGCCACCAGTGATTACGACAAGAGCTCCTACAATGAGCAGTTCTTC. Protein: CATSDYDKSSYNEQFF.

V and J are TRBV4-3 and TRBJ2-7; D remains ambiguous. The CDR3 sequence is 14 residues long. Germline V gives CDR1 LGHNA, CDR2 YSLEER. Trimming left V 0 bases short and J 1 base short, with 7 bases between. The CDR3 region is CASSQDGFSYEQYF. As DNA, the CDR3 is TGCGCCAGCAGCCAAGACGGGTTTTCCTACGAGCAGTACTTC.

This clonotype was picked up many times. The V gene is TRBV11-2, the J gene TRBJ1-6; D is ambiguous. Germline CDR1 and CDR2: SGHAT and FQNNGV. This CDR3 has 13 amino acids. V lost 9 bases to trimming and J lost 11 bases, with 17 bases between them. The CDR3 protein is CASKRNLDPPLHF. In nucleotides, the CDR3 is TGTGCCAGTAAGCGGAATTTGGATCCACCCCTCCACTTT. Supplemented by reference TRBV11-2 and TRBJ1-6, the full variable domain reads EAGVAQSPRYKIIEKRQSVAFWCNPISGHATLYWYQQILGQGPKLLIQFQNNGVVDDSQLPKDRFSAERLKGVDSTLKIQPAKLEDSAVYLCASKRNLDPPLHFGNGTRLTVT.

The chain links TRBV7-9 to TRBJ1-2, with 9 bases identical to TRBD1. This CDR3 is 15 amino acids long. The V gene end was trimmed by 4 bases and the J gene end by 3 bases; junction bases not matched to a gene: 6. Looked up from germline, CDR1 is SEHNR and CDR2 is FQNEAQ (reference sequence). CDR3 sequence reads: CASSYRDREHYGYTF. The CDR3 bases are TGTGCCAGCAGCTACCGGGACAGGGAACACTATGGCTACACCTTC.

V usage is TRBV7-9 and J usage is TRBJ2-5, with TRBD1 identical over 7 bases. The V gene's germline CDR1 is SEHNR and CDR2 FQNEAQ (reference sequence). The CDR3 runs 13 residues. V dropped 5 bases and J dropped 5; count of bases not matched to a gene: 5. Here the CDR3 DNA reads TGTGCCAGCAGCCTTCAGGGGGTGGAGACCCAGTACTTC. Translating it yields CASSLQGVETQYF.

This clonotype was picked up a small number of times. The chain links TRBV5-6 to TRBJ2-2; TRBD1 aligns across 8 bases. Germline V gene lookup returns CDR1 SGHDT and CDR2 YYEEEE. Losses at the gene ends were 2 bases for V and 4 bases for J; bases not matched to a gene: 4. The CDR3 has 15 residues. The CDR3: CASSFGTGPTGELFF. The CDR3 nucleotides read TGTGCCAGCAGCTTCGGGACAGGTCCCACCGGGGAGCTGTTTTTT.

This clonotype came up a few times. This chain joins TRBV7-2 and TRBJ1-6; D is uncertain. The CDR3 is 14 amino acids. CDR1 SGHTA and CDR2 FQGNSA come from the germline V gene. The germline V and J ends were trimmed by 0 bases and 7 bases, with 7 bases remaining between them. This chain's CDR3 is CASSLAGLNSPLHF. As DNA, the CDR3 is TGTGCCAGCAGCTTAGCAGGGTTGAATTCACCCCTCCACTTT.

V is TRBV5-1 and J is TRBJ1-1, with D possibly being TRBD1 (6 bases). The CDR3 is 13 amino acids. The V and J ends lost 1 base and 7 bases respectively, with 11 bases between them. Germline V gives CDR1 SGHRS, CDR2 YFSETQ. The DNA of the CDR3 is TGCGCCAGCAGCTTGCGGAGGGGGGTTGAAGCTTTCTTT. Amino acids: CASSLRRGVEAFF. Full variable domain (remainder filled in from reference TRBV5-1 and TRBJ1-1): KAGVTQTPRYLIKTRGQQVTLSCSPISGHRSVSWYQQTPGQGLQFLFEYFSETQRNKGNFPGRFSGRQFSNSRSEMNVSTLELGDSALYLCASSLRRGVEAFFGQGTRLTVV.

This clonotype was detected ten times or more. As DNA, the CDR3 is TGTGCCAGCAGTTACTCATGGGGAGGGAGCGAGCAGTACTTC. It is translated as CASSYSWGGSEQYF. This chain connects TRBV6-2 or TRBV6-3 to TRBJ2-7, with 7 bases matching TRBD2. The CDR3 length is 14 residues. CDR1 is MNHEY, CDR2 SVGEGT, per germline. J lost 6 bases, V lost 0 bases, and 5 bases had no gene match.

This clonotype was seen a few times. The rearrangement joins TRBV20-1 to TRBJ2-1, with 7 bases lining up with TRBD2. CDR1 and CDR2 (germline): DFQATT, SNEGSKA (reference sequence). V was pared by 2 bases and J by 4 bases, with 8 bases of the junction left unmatched. This CDR3 has 15 amino acids. CDR3 in amino acids: CSARNALGGYNEQFF. The CDR3 bases are TGCAGTGCTAGAAATGCCCTCGGGGGGTACAATGAGCAGTTCTTC.

On this clonotype itself: A much larger clone lies one base from this, so it may be a read error. The CDR3: CASSNWGSSYNEQFF. The DNA for the CDR3 is TGTGCCAGTAGTAATTGGGGGTCCTCCTACAATGAGCAGTTCTTC. V gene TRBV19 combines with J gene TRBJ2-1; tentatively, D is TRBD1 or TRBD2 (5 bases each). The V end was cut by 4 bases, the J end by 0 bases, with 10 bases between. Germline V gene lookup returns CDR1 LNHDA and CDR2 SQIVND (reference sequence). The length of the CDR3 is 15 residues.

A remark on this clonotype: The junction departs from the called germline gene at one end, perhaps through a read error. The J gene is TRBJ2-7, the V gene TRBV12-3 or TRBV12-4; unclear D gene. The CDR3 is 12 residues long. The DNA for the CDR3 is TGTGCCAGCAGTTTGGACGGCTACCAGCAGTACTTC. It translates to CASSLDGYQQYF.